This T cell receptor (beta chain) was identified during a study of human T cells and chemical hapten exposure. TCRdb independently ran MiXCR on the 5' RACE reads; one entry per CDR3 protein. The data contain 110,000 or so distinct CDR3 sequences, roughly a fifth of them singletons. V was cut by 3 bases and J by 6 bases, with 26 bases left in between. The CDR3 totals 18 residues. Germline loops: CDR1 SGDLS, CDR2 YYNGEE. Unfractionated whole blood served as the source for total RNA extraction. The sequence came from a human donor in good health. This chain connects TRBV9 to TRBJ2-3, with D perhaps given as TRBD1 or TRBD2 (5 bases each). CDR3 bases: TGTGCCAGCAGCGGGGGCCAGGGAAGATCCACGCCGGGGGATACGCAGTATTTT. Translation: CASSGGQGRSTPGDTQYF.